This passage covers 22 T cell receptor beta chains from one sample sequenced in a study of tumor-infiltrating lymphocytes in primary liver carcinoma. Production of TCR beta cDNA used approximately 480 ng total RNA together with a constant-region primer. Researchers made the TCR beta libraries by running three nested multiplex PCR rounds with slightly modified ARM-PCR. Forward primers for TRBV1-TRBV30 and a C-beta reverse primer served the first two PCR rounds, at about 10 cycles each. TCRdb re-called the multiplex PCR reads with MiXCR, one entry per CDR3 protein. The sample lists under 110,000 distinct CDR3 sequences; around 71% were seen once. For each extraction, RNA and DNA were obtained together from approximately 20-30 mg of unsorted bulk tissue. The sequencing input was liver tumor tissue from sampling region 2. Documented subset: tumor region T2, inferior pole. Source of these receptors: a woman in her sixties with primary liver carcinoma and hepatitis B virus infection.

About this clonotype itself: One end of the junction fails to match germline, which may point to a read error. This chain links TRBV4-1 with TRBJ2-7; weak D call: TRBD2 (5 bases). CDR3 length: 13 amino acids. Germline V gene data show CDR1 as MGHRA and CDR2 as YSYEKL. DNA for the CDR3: TGTGCCAGCAACCAAGATCGGGGTCTGCGGCGGTACTTC. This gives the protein CASNQDRGLRRYF.

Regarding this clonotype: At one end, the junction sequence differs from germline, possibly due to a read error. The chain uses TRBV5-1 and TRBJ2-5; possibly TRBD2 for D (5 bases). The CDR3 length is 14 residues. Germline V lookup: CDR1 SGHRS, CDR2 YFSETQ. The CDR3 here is CASSLGEGKETKYF. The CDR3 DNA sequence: TGCGCCAGCAGCTTGGGAGAGGGAAAAGAGACCAAGTACTTC.

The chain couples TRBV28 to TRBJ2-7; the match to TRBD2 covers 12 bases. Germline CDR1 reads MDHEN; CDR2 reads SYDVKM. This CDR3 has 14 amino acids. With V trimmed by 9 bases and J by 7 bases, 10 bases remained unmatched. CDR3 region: CARSGLAGSGEQYF. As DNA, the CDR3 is TGTGCCAGATCAGGACTAGCGGGATCGGGAGAGCAGTACTTC.

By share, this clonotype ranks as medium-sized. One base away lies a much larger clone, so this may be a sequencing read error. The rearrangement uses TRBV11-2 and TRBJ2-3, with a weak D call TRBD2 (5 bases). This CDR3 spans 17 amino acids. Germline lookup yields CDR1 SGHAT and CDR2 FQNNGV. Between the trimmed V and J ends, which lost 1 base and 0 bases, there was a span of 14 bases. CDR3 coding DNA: TGTGCCAGCAGCTTAGCAATGGGGAGAGGGAGCACAGATACGCAGTATTTT. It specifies CASSLAMGRGSTDTQYF. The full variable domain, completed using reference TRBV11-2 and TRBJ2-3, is EAGVAQSPRYKIIEKRQSVAFWCNPISGHATLYWYQQILGQGPKLLIQFQNNGVVDDSQLPKDRFSAERLKGVDSTLKIQPAKLEDSAVYLCASSLAMGRGSTDTQYFGPGTRLTVL.

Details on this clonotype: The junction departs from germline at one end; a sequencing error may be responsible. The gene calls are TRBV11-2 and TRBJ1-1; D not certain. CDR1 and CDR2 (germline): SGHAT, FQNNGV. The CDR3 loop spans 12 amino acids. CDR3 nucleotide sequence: TGTGCCAGCAGCTCTAAACGGACTGTAGCTTTCTTT. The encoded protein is CASSSKRTVAFF.

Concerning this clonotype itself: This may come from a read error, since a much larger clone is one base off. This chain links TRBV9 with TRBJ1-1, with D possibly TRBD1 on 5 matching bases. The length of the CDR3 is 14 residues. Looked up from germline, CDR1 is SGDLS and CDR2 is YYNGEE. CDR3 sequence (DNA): TGTGCCATCAGCGTAGACAGTAAGAACACTGAAGCTTTCTTT. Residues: CAISVDSKNTEAFF.

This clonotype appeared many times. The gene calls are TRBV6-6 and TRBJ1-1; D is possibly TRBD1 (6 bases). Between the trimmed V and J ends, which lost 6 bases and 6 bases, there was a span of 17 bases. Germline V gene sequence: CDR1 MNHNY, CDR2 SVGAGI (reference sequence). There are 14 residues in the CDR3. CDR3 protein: CASRQGQSLAEAFF. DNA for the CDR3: TGTGCCAGCAGGCAAGGACAGTCCCTCGCTGAAGCTTTCTTT.

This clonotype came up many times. CDR3 sequence (DNA): TGTGCCAGCAGCGTAAGACAGGGGCGGTATGGCTACACCTTC. It codes for CASSVRQGRYGYTF. The chain links TRBV6-5 to TRBJ1-2; 8 bases match TRBD1. Per germline, CDR1 MNHEY and CDR2 SVGAGI. The CDR3 extends over 14 amino acids. V was pared by 6 bases and J by 5 bases, with 8 bases of the junction left unmatched.

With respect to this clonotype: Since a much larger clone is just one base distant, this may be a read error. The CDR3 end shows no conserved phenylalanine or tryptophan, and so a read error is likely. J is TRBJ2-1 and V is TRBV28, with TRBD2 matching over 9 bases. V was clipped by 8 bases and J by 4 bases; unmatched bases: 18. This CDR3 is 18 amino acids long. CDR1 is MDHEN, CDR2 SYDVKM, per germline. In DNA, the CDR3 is TGTGCCAGCCCCCCTACGGGCGGGAGGGCCTTTGATTACAATGAGCAGTTCCTC. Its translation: CASPPTGGRAFDYNEQFL.

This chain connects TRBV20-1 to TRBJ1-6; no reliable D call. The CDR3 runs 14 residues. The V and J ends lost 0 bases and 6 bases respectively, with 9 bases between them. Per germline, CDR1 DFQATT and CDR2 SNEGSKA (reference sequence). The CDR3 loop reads CSARDRPVNSPLHF. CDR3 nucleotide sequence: TGCAGTGCTAGAGATAGGCCAGTTAATTCACCCCTCCACTTT.

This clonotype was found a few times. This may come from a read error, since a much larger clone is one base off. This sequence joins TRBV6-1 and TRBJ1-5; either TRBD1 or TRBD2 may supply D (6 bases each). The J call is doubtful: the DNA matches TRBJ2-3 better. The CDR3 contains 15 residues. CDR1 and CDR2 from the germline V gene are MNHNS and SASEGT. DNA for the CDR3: TGTGCCAGCAGTGCGCGGCCCGAGGGGGGTCAGCCCCAGTATTTT. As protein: CASSARPEGGQPQYF.

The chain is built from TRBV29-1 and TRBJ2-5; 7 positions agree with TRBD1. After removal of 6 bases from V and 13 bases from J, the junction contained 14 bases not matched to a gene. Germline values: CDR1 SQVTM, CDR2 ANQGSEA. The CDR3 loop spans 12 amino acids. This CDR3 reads CSVTGIGEIRYF. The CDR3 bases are TGCAGCGTGACAGGGATAGGAGAGATCCGGTACTTC.

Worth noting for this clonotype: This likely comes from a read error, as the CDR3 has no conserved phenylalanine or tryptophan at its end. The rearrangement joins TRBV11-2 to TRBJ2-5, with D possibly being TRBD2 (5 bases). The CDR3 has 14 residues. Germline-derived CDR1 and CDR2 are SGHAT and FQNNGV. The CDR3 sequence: CTSGFYQVGETQYS. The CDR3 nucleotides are TGTACCAGCGGCTTCTACCAAGTGGGAGAGACCCAGTACTCC.

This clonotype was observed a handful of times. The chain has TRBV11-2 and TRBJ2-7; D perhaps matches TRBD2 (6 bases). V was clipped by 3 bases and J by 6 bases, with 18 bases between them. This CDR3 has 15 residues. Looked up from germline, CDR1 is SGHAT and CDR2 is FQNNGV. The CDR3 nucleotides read TGTGCCAGCAGCTTTATGACTCGCGGGACGGGCGAGCAGTACTTC. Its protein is CASSFMTRGTGEQYF.

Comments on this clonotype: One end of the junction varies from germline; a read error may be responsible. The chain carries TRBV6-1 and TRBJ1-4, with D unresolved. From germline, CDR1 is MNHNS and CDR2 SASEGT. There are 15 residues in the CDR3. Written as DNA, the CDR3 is TGTGCCAACAGTGAAGATAGGCCTGGTAATGAAAAACTGTTTTTT. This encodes CANSEDRPGNEKLFF.

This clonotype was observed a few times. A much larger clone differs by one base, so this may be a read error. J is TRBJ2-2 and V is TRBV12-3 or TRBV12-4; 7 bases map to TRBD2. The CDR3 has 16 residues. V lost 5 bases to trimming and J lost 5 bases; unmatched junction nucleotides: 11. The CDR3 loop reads CASSHQREINTGELFF. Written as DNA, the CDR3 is TGTGCCAGCAGTCATCAGCGGGAAATTAATACCGGGGAGCTGTTTTTT.

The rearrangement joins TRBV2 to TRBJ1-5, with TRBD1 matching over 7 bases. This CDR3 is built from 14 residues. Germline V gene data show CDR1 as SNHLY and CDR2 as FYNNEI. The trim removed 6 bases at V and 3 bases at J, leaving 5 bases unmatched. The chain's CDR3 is CASRSGGTNQPQHF. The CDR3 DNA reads TGTGCCAGCAGATCAGGGGGGACCAATCAGCCCCAGCATTTT.

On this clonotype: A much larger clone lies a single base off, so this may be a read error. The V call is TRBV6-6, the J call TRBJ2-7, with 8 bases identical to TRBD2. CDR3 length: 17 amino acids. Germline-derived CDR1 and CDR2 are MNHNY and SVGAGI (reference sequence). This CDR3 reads CTSIASGQTWGHYEQYF. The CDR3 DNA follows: TGTACCAGCATTGCTAGCGGGCAAACTTGGGGACACTACGAGCAGTACTTC.

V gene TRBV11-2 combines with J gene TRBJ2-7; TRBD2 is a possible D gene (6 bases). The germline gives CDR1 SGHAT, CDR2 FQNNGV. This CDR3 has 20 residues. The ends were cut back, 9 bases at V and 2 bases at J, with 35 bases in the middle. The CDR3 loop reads CASSAISRLSGVQKPYEQYF. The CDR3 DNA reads TGTGCCAGTAGCGCCATCTCCCGACTATCGGGAGTGCAGAAACCCTACGAGCAGTACTTC.

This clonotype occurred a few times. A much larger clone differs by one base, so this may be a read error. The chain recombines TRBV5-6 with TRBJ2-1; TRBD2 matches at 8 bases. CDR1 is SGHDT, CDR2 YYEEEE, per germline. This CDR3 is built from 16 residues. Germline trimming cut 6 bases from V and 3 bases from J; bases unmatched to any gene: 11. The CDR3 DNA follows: TGTGCCAGCAACTTATTGGGGGCGGGAGGCTACAATGAGCAGTTCTTC. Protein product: CASNLLGAGGYNEQFF.

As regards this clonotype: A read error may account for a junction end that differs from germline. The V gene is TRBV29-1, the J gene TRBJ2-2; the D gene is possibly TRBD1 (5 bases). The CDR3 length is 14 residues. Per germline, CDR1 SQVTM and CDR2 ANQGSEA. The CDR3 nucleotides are TGCAGCATTGAAGGGGCTAGACGGACCGGGGAGCTGTTTTTT. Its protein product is CSIEGARRTGELFF.

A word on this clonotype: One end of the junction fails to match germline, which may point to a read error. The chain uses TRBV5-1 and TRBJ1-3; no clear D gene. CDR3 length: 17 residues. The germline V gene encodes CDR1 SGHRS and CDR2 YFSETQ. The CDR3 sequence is CASSLEATGISGNAIYF. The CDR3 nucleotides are TGCGCCAGCAGCTTGGAAGCGACGGGGATCTCTGGAAACGCCATATATTTT.